This T cell receptor (beta chain) was identified in a study of identical twins (dated by TCRdb to the mid-2010s). The study in broad terms: To test whether fetal clonotypes persist, the study used deep sequencing on TCR alpha and beta repertoires from monozygotic twins, unrelated adults of various ages, and cord blood. Replicate twin experiments were performed at different times using different library preparation protocols to rule out contamination. The study at large found these results: Because the same donors could not be followed over many years, the conclusions relied on cross-sectional statistical analysis. Invariant T cells such as MAIT and iNKT could partly confound zero-insertion analyses, though diverse VJ usage argued against this for most clonotypes. Out-of-frame TCR alpha sharing in monozygotic twins was systematically underestimated by recombination models, whereas sharing between unrelated individuals was in agreement with the recombination models. Abundant cord blood beta clonotypes had fewer insertions, young adult naive repertoires showed a similar but weaker trend, and memory repertoires showed no such trend. Excess twin sharing in beta out-of-frame sequences was weaker because fewer shared sequences lowered the signal-to-noise ratio. Compared with coincidental sharing between unrelated individuals, out-of-frame TCR alpha sequences shared between twins showed an excess of sequences with low generation probability.

For this clonotype: Its antigen is not yet known. There are no base qualities to consult, and no much larger clone falls within one base.

Only healthy Caucasian donors were included. Three pairs of female monozygotic twins, all aged about 18 to 30 years, were included in the twin cohort. RNA for TCR libraries was isolated from peripheral blood mononuclear cells. CDR1 and CDR2 were assigned from the germline V gene (reference sequence) as SEHNR and FQNEAQ. The CDR3 covers 14 residues, taking in both the cysteine and the phenylalanine. Kept here is only the CDR3 DNA, which spans 42 bases and is read in frame from base 1. The germline ends are 18 bases apart after V is trimmed by 5 bases and J by 8 bases. Libraries were prepared through 5' RACE. The reads were generated on an Illumina HiSeq 2000. Template switching added a universal primer binding site, and the final cDNA carried a unique molecular identifier that allowed TCR cDNA molecules to be counted accurately. Specific primers in the conserved constant-segment region were used to synthesize first-strand cDNA for TCR alpha and beta chains. To control for contamination, every cDNA library was double barcoded, receiving both a SMART-Mk sample barcode and Illumina barcodes. TruSeq adapter sequences and Illumina sample barcodes were added in two successive PCR steps. The Illumina HiSeq platform was used with custom primers to sequence TCR alpha and beta cDNA libraries. As for how the authors treated the data: Unique molecular identifiers were extracted from raw reads with MiGEC, and CDR3 positions were determined with MiXCR. Recombination models were inferred per individual with the repgenHMM and IGoR tools using an EM algorithm. The analysis of shared clonotypes was done with the tcR package in R, with sharing normalized by the product of cloneset sizes. Out-of-frame nonproductive sequences were analyzed to study raw recombination free of thymic and clonal selection effects. Using fastp trimming at Q25 and MiXCR clonotype assembly, TCRdb reanalyzed the public sequencing data and kept in-frame beta chains. Entries are consolidated by CDR3 protein sequence, retaining the most common genes and DNA. Clone size and V and J calls follow TCRdb, not the original study. This sample has approximately 630,000 distinct CDR3 sequences in its table, and roughly 6.6% of those were observed once. Around 1.6% of the sample lies in the top ten.

These data also featured in a second study, about yellow fever vaccine responses in identical twins. The second study also describes: The T cell response to vaccination in identical twins was reported by the authors to appear partly convergent and partly personalized. In identical twins, the study followed T cell clones that responded to the vaccine with precision.

The sequence joins TRBV7-9 to TRBJ1-2; the best D guess is TRBD1, with 5 bases matching. The sequenced sample was PBMCs. The sequence derives from a woman aged 18-30 years in good health. The CDR3 region: CASSPTGVGRGYTF. The nucleotide sequence reads as follows: TGTGCCAGCAGCCCGACGGGGGTAGGGCGGGGCTACACCTTC.